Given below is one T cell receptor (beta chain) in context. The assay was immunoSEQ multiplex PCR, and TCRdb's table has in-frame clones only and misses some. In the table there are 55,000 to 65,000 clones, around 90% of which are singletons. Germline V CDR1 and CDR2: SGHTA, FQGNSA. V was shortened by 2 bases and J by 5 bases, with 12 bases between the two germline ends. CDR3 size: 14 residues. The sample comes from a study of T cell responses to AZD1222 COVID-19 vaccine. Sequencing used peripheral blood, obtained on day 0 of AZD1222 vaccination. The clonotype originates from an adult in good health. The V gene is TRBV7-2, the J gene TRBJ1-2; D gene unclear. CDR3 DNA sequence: TGTGCCAGCAGCTTACAACAGATTAAGTATGGCTACACCTTC. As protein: CASSLQQIKYGYTF.